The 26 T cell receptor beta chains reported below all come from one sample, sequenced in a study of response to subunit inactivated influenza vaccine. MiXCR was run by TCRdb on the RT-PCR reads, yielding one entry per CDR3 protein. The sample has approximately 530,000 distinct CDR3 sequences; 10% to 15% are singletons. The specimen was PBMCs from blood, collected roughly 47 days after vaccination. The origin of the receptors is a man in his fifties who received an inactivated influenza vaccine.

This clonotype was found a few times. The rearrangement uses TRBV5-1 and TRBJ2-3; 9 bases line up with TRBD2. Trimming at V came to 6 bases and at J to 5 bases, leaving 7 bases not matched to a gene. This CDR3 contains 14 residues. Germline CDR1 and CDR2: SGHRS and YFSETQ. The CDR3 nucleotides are TGCGCCAGCACGGCGGGGGGGCATGGAGATACGCAGTATTTT. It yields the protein CASTAGGHGDTQYF.

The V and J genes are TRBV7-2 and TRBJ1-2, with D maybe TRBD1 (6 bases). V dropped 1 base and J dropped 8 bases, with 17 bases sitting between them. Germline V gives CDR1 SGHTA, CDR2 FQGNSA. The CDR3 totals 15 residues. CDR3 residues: CASSLGMPGADGYTF. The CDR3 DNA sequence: TGTGCCAGCAGCTTAGGTATGCCAGGGGCCGACGGCTACACCTTC.

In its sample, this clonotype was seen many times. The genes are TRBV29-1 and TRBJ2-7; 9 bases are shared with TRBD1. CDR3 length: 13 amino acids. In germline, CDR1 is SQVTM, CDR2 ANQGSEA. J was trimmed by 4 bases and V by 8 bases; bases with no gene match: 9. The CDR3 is CSTSTGQGYEQYF. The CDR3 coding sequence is TGCAGCACCAGTACGGGACAGGGTTACGAGCAGTACTTC.

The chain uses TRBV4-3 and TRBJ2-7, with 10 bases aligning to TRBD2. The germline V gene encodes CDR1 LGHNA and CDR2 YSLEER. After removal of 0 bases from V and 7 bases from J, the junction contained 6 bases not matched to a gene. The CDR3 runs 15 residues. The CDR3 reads CASSQDLAGVFEQYF. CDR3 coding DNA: TGCGCCAGCAGCCAAGACCTAGCGGGAGTGTTTGAGCAGTACTTC.

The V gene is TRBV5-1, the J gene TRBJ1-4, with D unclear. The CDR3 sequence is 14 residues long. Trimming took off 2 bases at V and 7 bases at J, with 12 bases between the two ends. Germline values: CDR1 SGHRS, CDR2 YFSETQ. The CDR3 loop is CASSFGRSFEKLFF. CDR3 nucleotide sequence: TGCGCCAGCAGCTTCGGACGCTCTTTTGAAAAACTGTTTTTT. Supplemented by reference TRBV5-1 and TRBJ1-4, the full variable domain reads KAGVTQTPRYLIKTRGQQVTLSCSPISGHRSVSWYQQTPGQGLQFLFEYFSETQRNKGNFPGRFSGRQFSNSRSEMNVSTLELGDSALYLCASSFGRSFEKLFFGSGTQLSVL.

The CDR3 here is CASRYDRDQPQHF. CDR3 coding DNA: TGCGCCAGCAGATATGACAGGGACCAGCCCCAGCATTTT. The rearrangement links TRBV5-1 to TRBJ1-5; 7 nucleotides agree with TRBD1. This CDR3 has 13 amino acids. Germline lookup yields CDR1 SGHRS and CDR2 YFSETQ. V lost 5 bases to trimming and J lost 7 bases; unmatched junction nucleotides: 6.

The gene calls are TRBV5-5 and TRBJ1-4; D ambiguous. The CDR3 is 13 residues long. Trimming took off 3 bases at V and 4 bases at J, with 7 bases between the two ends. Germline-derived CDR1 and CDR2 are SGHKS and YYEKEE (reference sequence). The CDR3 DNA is TGTGCCAGCAGCTACGGGTATAATGAAAAACTGTTTTTT. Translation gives CASSYGYNEKLFF.

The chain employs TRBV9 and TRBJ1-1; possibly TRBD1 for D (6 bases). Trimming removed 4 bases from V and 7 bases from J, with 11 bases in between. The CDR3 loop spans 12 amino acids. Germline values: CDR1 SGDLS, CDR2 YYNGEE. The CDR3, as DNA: TGTGCCAGCAGCCCAACAGGGTATGAAGCTTTCTTT. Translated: CASSPTGYEAFF.

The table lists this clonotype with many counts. CDR3 region: CASTQGSSMVYEQFF. CDR3 in DNA: TGTGCCAGCACCCAGGGGTCTTCAATGGTCTATGAGCAGTTCTTC. The gene calls are TRBV12-3 or TRBV12-4 and TRBJ2-1, with a tentative D call TRBD1 (6 bases). The CDR3 totals 15 residues. The V and J ends lost 7 bases and 8 bases respectively, with 21 bases between them.

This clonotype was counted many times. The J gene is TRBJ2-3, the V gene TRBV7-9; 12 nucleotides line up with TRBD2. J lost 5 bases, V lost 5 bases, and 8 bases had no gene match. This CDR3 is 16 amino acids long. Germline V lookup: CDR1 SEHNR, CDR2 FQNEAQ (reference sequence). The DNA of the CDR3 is TGTGCCAGCAGCACCTGGACTAGCGGGACAGGAGATACGCAGTATTTT. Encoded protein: CASSTWTSGTGDTQYF.

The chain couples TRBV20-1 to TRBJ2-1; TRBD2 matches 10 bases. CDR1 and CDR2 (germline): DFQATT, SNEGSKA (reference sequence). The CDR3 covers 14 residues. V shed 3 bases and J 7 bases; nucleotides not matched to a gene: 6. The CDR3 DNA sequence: TGCAGTGCTAGGTGGGCTAGCGGGAGAAATGAGCAGTTCTTC. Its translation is CSARWASGRNEQFF.

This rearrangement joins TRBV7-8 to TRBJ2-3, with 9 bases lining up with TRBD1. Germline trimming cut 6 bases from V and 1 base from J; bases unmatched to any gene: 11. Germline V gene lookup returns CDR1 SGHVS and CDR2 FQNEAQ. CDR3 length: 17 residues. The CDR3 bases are TGTGCCAGCAGGACAAACAGGTGGACAGGGGGCACAGATACGCAGTATTTT. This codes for CASRTNRWTGGTDTQYF.

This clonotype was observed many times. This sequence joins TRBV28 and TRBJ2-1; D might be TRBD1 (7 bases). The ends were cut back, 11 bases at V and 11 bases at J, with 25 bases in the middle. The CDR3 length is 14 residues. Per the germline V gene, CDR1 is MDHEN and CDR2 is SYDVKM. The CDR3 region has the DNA TGTGCCGGGGGGACAGCGGACACAACACTTCAGCAGTTCTTC. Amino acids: CAGGTADTTLQQFF.

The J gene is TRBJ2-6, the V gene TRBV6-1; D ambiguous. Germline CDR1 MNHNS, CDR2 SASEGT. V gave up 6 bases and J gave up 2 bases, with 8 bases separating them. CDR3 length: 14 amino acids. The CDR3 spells CASRPMAGANVLTF. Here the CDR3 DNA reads TGTGCCAGCAGGCCAATGGCTGGGGCCAACGTCCTGACTTTC.

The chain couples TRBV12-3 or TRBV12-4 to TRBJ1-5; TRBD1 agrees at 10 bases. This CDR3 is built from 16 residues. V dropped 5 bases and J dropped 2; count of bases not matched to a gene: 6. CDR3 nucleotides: TGTGCCAGCAGTAATAGACAGGGGGCGGGCAATCAGCCCCAGCATTTT. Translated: CASSNRQGAGNQPQHF.

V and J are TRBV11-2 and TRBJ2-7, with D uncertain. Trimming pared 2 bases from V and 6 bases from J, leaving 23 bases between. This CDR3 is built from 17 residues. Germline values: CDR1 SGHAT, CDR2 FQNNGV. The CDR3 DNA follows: TGTGCCAGCAGCTTAATTCTGGCACGAGTCCCCCAAATCGAGCAGTACTTC. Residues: CASSLILARVPQIEQYF.

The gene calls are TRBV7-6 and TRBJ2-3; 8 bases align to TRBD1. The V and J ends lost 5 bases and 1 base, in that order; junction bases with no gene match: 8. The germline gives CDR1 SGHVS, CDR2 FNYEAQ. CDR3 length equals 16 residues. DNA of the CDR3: TGTGCCAGCAGCCCCCGGACAGGGAGAGGCACAGATACGCAGTATTTT. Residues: CASSPRTGRGTDTQYF.

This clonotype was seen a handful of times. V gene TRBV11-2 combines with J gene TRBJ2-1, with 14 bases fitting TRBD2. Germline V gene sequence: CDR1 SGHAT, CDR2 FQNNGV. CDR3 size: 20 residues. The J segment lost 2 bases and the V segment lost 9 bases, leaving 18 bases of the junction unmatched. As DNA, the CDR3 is TGTGCCAGTAAGAAATGGGCGCAGGGACTAGCGGGAGTCACCTACAATGAGCAGTTCTTC. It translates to CASKKWAQGLAGVTYNEQFF.

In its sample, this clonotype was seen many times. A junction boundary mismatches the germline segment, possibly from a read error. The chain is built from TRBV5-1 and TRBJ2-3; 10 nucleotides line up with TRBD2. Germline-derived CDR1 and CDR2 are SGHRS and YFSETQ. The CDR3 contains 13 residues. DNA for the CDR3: TGCGCCAGCCACCCGGGGTCTAGCGGGGGCCGGAAATTT. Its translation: CASHPGSSGGRKF.

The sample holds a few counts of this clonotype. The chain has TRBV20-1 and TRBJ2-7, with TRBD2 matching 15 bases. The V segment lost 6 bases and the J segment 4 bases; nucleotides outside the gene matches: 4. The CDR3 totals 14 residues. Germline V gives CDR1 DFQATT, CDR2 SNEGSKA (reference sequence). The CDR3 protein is CSATGTSGGYEQYF. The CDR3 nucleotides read TGCAGTGCCACAGGGACTAGCGGGGGGTACGAGCAGTACTTC.

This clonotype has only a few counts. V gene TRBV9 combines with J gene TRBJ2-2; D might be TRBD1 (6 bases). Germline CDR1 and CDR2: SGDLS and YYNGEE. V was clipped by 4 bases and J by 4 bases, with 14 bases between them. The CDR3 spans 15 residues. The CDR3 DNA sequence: TGTGCCAGCAGCCCCAGCACAGGGTCCACCGGGGAGCTGTTTTTT. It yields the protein CASSPSTGSTGELFF.

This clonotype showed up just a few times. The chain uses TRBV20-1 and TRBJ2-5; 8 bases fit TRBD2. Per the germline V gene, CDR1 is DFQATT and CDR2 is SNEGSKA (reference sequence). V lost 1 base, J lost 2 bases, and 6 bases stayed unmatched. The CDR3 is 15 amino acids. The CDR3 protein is CSARVTSEPQETQYF. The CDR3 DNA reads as TGCAGTGCTAGAGTGACTAGCGAACCGCAAGAGACCCAGTACTTC.

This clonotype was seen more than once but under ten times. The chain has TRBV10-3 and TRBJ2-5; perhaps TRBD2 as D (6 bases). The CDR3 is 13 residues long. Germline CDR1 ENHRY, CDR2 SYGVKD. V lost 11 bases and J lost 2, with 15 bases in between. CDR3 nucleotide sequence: TGTGCCTTCCGCCCGGAGGGGCAAGAGACCCAGTACTTC. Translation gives CAFRPEGQETQYF.

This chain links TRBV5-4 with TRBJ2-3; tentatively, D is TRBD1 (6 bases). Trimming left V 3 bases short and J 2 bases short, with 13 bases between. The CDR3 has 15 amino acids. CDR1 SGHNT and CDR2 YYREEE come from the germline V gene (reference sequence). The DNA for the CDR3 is TGTGCCAGCAGCTCCGGGACACCGACCACAGATACGCAGTATTTT. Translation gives CASSSGTPTTDTQYF.

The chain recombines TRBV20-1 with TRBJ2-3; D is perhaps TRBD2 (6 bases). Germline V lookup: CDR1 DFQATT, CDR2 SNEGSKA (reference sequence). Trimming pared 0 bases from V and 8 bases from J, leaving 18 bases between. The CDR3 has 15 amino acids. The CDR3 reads CSAREGGPGKGTQYF. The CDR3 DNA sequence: TGCAGTGCTAGAGAGGGGGGACCGGGCAAGGGTACGCAGTATTTT.

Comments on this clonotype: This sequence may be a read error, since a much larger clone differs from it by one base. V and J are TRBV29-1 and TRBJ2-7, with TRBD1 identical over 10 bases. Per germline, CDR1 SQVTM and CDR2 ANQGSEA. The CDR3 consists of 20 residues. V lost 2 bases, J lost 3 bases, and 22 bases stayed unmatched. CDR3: CSVEKIAWDRGYIFNYEQYF. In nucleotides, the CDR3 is TGCAGCGTTGAAAAGATTGCATGGGACAGGGGCTATATTTTTAACTACGAGCAGTACTTC.